The 22 T cell receptor beta chains reported below all come from one sample, sequenced in a study of T cells in Graves' hyperthyroidism and ophthalmopathy. The investigators amplified TCR beta CDR3 regions from RNA transcripts. An initial round of RT-PCR targeting the TCR CDR3 relied on the HTBI primer set. Using its own MiXCR run on the multiplex PCR reads, TCRdb lists one record per CDR3 protein. The data show about 410,000 distinct CDR3 sequences, with about 14% seen just once and about 18% held by the top ten. The sample was blood. Source of these receptors: a woman aged 25 to 39 with Graves' ophthalmopathy.

This clonotype was seen ten or more times. The gene calls are TRBV2 and TRBJ1-2; TRBD1 matches 7 bases. J gave up 8 bases and V 0 bases, and 9 bases lay outside the gene matches. The CDR3 totals 15 residues. Germline loops: CDR1 SNHLY, CDR2 FYNNEI. This CDR3 is CASSEAPDRVGGYTF. The CDR3 bases are TGTGCCAGCAGTGAAGCGCCCGACAGGGTAGGGGGCTACACCTTC.

This clonotype was seen at least ten times. The rearrangement links TRBV30 to TRBJ1-1, with a weak D call TRBD1 (6 bases). This CDR3 is 12 amino acids long. From germline, CDR1 is GTSNPN and CDR2 SVGIG (reference sequence). V shed 5 bases and J shed 4 bases, with 11 bases lying between them. CDR3 region: CAWYRARTEAFF. The CDR3, as DNA: TGTGCCTGGTACAGGGCGCGCACTGAAGCTTTCTTT.

This clonotype appeared a few times. V gene TRBV9 combines with J gene TRBJ2-2; 9 bases fit TRBD2. The CDR3 is made up of 15 amino acids. V shed 0 bases, J shed 6 bases, and the junction held 3 bases outside the gene matches. Looked up from germline, CDR1 is SGDLS and CDR2 is YYNGEE. DNA for the CDR3: TGTGCCAGCAGCGTAGAAGCGGGGGGTGCCGGGGAGCTGTTTTTT. Protein product: CASSVEAGGAGELFF.

About this clonotype: A read error may be the cause here, since a much bigger clone is one base away. The chain joins TRBV11-3 to TRBJ2-7; D may be TRBD1 or TRBD2 (6 bases each). The germline V gene has CDR1 SGHNT and CDR2 YENEEA. This CDR3 has 15 residues. Here the CDR3 DNA reads TGTGCCGGCAGCTTATCCCGGGGGCTGTCCTACGAGCAGTACTTC. The encoded protein is CAGSLSRGLSYEQYF.

This clonotype was observed at least ten times. This sequence joins TRBV2 and TRBJ2-1; D gene unclear. Per germline, CDR1 SNHLY and CDR2 FYNNEI. V was shortened by 2 bases and J by 10 bases, with 12 bases between the two germline ends. This CDR3 comprises 13 residues. As DNA, the CDR3 is TGTGCCAGCAGTGAAACCTCGTTCGGCGAGCAGTTCTTC. It encodes CASSETSFGEQFF.

As regards this clonotype: This may come from a read error, since a much larger clone is one base off. CDR3 coding DNA: TGTGCCACCAGCAGTGGGGGGAGATCCTCTTCTGGCTACACCTTC. Its translation: CATSSGGRSSSGYTF. V is TRBV15 and J is TRBJ1-2; TRBD1 is a possible D gene (5 bases). Germline lookup yields CDR1 LNHNV and CDR2 YYDKDF (reference sequence). This CDR3 region has 15 residues. V lost 3 bases and J lost 7, with 18 bases in between.

Only a few counts were recorded for this clonotype. A read error may produce the germline difference seen at one junction end. CDR3 coding DNA: TGTGCCAGCAGCTTAGGGGCGGCCGTCAAAAGCATTCAGTACTTC. Translation: CASSLGAAVKSIQYF. This chain joins TRBV7-3 and TRBJ2-4; D is perhaps TRBD1 (5 bases). Germline V CDR1 and CDR2: SGHTA, FQGTGA. The CDR3 is 15 residues long.

This clonotype was seen many times. The rearrangement joins TRBV5-1 to TRBJ1-2; 9 bases map to TRBD1. The CDR3 sequence is 15 residues long. V was pared by 1 base and J by 4 bases, with 5 bases of the junction left unmatched. Germline assignment: CDR1 SGHRS and CDR2 YFSETQ. The CDR3 DNA reads as TGCGCCAGCAGCTTGCCGACAGGGGGAGGCTATGGCTACACCTTC. Its translation is CASSLPTGGGYGYTF.

This clonotype was picked up many times. A read error may produce the germline difference seen at one junction end. The V call is TRBV2, the J call TRBJ1-6; a possible D gene is TRBD1 (6 bases). The CDR3 consists of 16 residues. Germline assignment: CDR1 SNHLY and CDR2 FYNNEI. The CDR3 DNA reads as TGTGCCAGCAGCGAAGCAGGAGGGGGGAGACCCTCACCCCTCCACTTT. It yields the protein CASSEAGGGRPSPLHF.

V is TRBV4-1 and J is TRBJ1-1; 7 positions match TRBD1. Germline assignment: CDR1 MGHRA and CDR2 YSYEKL. The trim removed 0 bases at V and 1 base at J, leaving 5 bases unmatched. The CDR3 is made up of 16 amino acids. The CDR3 bases are TGCGCCAGCAGCCAAGATTGGTGGACAGGGAACACTGAAGCTTTCTTT. Translating gives CASSQDWWTGNTEAFF.

V is TRBV5-1 and J is TRBJ1-1; D gene uncertain. V was pared by 1 base and J by 5 bases, with 9 bases between. This CDR3 is built from 13 residues. Germline-derived CDR1 and CDR2 are SGHRS and YFSETQ. Written as DNA, the CDR3 is TGCGCCAGCAGCTTGATAGGTCAGACTGAAGCTTTCTTT. It codes for CASSLIGQTEAFF.

This clonotype was picked up many times. The chain joins TRBV6-1 to TRBJ1-5; 8 bases line up with TRBD1. The CDR3 is 15 amino acids. Trimming took 1 base from V and 4 from J; bases not matched to a gene: 3. Germline CDR1 and CDR2: MNHNS and SASEGT. The CDR3 spells CASSEVWTGNQPQHF. The CDR3 region has the DNA TGTGCCAGCAGTGAAGTTTGGACAGGGAATCAGCCCCAGCATTTT.

This clonotype was observed at least ten times. The chain uses TRBV20-1 and TRBJ2-3, with a tentative D call TRBD2 (6 bases). The CDR3 is 15 amino acids. The V end lost 2 bases, the J end lost 2 bases, and 14 bases lay between the germline ends. CDR1 DFQATT and CDR2 SNEGSKA come from the germline V gene (reference sequence). CDR3 DNA: TGCAGTGCTAGATCCCCGGGACTCTACACAGATACGCAGTATTTT. Residues: CSARSPGLYTDTQYF.

The DNA for the CDR3 is TGTGCCAGTAGCTCTACGAGGCTAGCCAAAAACATTCAGTACTTC. Translation: CASSSTRLAKNIQYF. The V gene is TRBV19, the J gene TRBJ2-4; D unclear. V lost 6 bases, J lost 0 bases, and 12 bases lay in between. The CDR3 spans 15 residues. Germline V CDR1 and CDR2: LNHDA, SQIVND (reference sequence).

This clonotype was detected many times. Here the CDR3 DNA reads TGTGCCAGCAGTGTCTCCTGGGAGGATTCACCCCTCCACTTT. As protein: CASSVSWEDSPLHF. The chain carries TRBV2 and TRBJ1-6, with no clear D. This CDR3 contains 14 residues. Trimming took 4 bases from V and 8 from J, leaving 12 bases between them. Germline values: CDR1 SNHLY, CDR2 FYNNEI.

The rearrangement joins TRBV2 to TRBJ1-1, with D perhaps TRBD1 (5 bases). The germline V and J ends were trimmed by 8 bases and 1 base, with 11 bases remaining between them. Germline CDR1 SNHLY, CDR2 FYNNEI. The CDR3 sequence is 13 residues long. CDR3 amino acids: CASGRGTNTEAFF. The CDR3 coding sequence is TGTGCCAGCGGGAGGGGAACGAACACTGAAGCTTTCTTT.

This clonotype appeared once. A read error is possible here, since a much larger clone lies one base away. The chain employs TRBV11-3 and TRBJ2-5; no firm D call. CDR1 is SGHNT, CDR2 YENEEA, per germline. The CDR3 runs 12 residues. The CDR3, as DNA: TGTGTCAGCAGTCCGGGTACGGAGACCCAGTACTTC. Residues: CVSSPGTETQYF.

This clonotype was observed many times. The rearrangement joins TRBV24-1 to TRBJ2-5; the match to TRBD1 covers 8 bases. Germline V gene data show CDR1 as KGHDR and CDR2 as SFDVKD. V dropped 10 bases and J dropped 1; count of bases not matched to a gene: 7. The CDR3 sequence is 14 residues long. The CDR3 region is CATGGRGPQETQYF. Here the CDR3 DNA reads TGTGCCACAGGGGGCAGGGGGCCCCAAGAGACCCAGTACTTC.

This clonotype was found a few times. The chain couples TRBV6-2 or TRBV6-3 to TRBJ2-3, with 7 bases identical to TRBD2. Germline V gene lookup returns CDR1 MNHEY and CDR2 SVGEGT. With V trimmed by 6 bases and J by 0 bases, 3 bases remained unmatched. The CDR3 runs 14 residues. The DNA of the CDR3 is TGTGCCAGCAGACGGCGGGGGAGCACAGATACGCAGTATTTT. Translated, it gives CASRRRGSTDTQYF.

This clonotype was seen only a few times. The chain joins TRBV6-1 to TRBJ1-6; D gene uncertain. V lost 2 bases and J lost 5, with 4 bases in between. Germline values: CDR1 MNHNS, CDR2 SASEGT. The CDR3 covers 13 residues. CDR3 DNA: TGTGCCAGCAGTGAAAGAGATAATTCACCCCTCCACTTT. It translates to CASSERDNSPLHF.

This clonotype was detected a few times. CDR3 DNA sequence: TGTGCCAGCAGCTTAGGGATGGGGGGGCAGCCCCAGCATTTT. This gives the protein CASSLGMGGQPQHF. This chain joins TRBV7-9 and TRBJ1-5; perhaps TRBD1 as D (5 bases). CDR1 is SEHNR and CDR2 is FQNEAQ in the germline V gene (reference sequence). The V end was cut by 1 base, the J end by 7 bases, with 11 bases between. There are 14 residues in the CDR3.

This chain connects TRBV5-5 to TRBJ2-1, with D perhaps matching TRBD2 (5 bases). V was cut by 2 bases and J by 6 bases, with 15 bases left in between. The CDR3 length is 15 residues. Per the germline V gene, CDR1 is SGHKS and CDR2 is YYEKEE (reference sequence). CDR3 region: CASSFRLAIGNEQFF. CDR3 DNA sequence: TGTGCCAGCAGCTTTAGGCTAGCCATCGGCAATGAGCAGTTCTTC.